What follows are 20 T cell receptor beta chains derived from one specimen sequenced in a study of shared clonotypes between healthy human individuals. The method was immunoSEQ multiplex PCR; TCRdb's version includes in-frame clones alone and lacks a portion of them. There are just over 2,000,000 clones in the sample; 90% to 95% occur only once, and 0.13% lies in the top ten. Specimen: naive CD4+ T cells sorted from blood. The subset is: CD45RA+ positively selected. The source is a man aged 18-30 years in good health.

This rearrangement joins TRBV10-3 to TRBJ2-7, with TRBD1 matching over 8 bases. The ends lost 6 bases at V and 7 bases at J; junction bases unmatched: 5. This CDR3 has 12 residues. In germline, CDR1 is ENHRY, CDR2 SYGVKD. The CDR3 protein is CAIRVTGGEQYF. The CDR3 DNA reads TGTGCCATCAGGGTTACAGGGGGTGAGCAGTACTTC.

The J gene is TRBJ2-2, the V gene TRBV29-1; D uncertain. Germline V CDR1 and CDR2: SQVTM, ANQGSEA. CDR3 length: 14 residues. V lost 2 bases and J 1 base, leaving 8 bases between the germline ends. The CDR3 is CSVESRKNTGELFF. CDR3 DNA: TGCAGCGTTGAAAGTAGAAAGAACACCGGGGAGCTGTTTTTT.

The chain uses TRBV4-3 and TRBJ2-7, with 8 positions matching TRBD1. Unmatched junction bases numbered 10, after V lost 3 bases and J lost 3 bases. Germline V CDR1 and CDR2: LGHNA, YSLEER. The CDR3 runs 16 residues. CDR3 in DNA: TGCGCCAGCAGCCATGATCTCGGGACAGGAGGCTACGAGCAGTACTTC. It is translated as CASSHDLGTGGYEQYF.

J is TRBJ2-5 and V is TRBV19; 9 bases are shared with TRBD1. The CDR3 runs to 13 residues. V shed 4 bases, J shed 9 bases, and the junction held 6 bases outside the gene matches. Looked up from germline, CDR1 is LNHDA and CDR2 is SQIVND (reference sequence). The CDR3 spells CASSTQGAGAQYF. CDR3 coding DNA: TGTGCCAGTAGTACACAGGGGGCAGGGGCCCAGTACTTC. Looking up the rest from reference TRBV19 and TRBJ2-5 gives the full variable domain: DGGITQSPKYLFRKEGQNVTLSCEQNLNHDAMYWYRQDPGQGLRLIYYSQIVNDFQKGDIAEGYSVSREKKESFPLTVTSAQKNPTAFYLCASSTQGAGAQYFGPGTRLLVL.

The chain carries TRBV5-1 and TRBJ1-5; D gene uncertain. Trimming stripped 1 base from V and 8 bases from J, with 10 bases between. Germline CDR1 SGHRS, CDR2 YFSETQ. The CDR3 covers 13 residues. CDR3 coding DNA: TGCGCCAGCAGCTTGTACATTAATGAGCCCCAGCATTTT. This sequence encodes CASSLYINEPQHF.

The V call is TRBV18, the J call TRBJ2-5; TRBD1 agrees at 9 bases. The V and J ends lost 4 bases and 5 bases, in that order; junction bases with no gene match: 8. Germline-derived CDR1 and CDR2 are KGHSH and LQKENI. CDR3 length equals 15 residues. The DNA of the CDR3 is TGTGCCAGCTCACAAAACGGACAGGGGCGGGAGACCCAGTACTTC. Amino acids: CASSQNGQGRETQYF.

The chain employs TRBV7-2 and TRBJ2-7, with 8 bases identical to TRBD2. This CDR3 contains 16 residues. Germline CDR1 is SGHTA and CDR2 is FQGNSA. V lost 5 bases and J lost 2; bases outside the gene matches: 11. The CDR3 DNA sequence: TGTGCCAGCAGCCTCCCTAGCGGGTCCCTGACCTACGAGCAGTACTTC. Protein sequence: CASSLPSGSLTYEQYF.

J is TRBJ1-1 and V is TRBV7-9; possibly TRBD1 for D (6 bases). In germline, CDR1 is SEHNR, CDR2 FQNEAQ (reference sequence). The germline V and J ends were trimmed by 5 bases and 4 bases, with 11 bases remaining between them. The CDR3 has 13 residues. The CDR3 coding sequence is TGTGCCAGCAGCCCCACAGGGTCCACTGAAGCTTTCTTT. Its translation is CASSPTGSTEAFF.

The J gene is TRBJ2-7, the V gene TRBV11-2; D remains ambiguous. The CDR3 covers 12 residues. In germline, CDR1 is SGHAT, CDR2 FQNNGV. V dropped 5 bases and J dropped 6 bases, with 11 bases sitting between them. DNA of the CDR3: TGTGCCAGCAGCCACACGGTCGGCGAGCAGTACTTC. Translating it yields CASSHTVGEQYF.

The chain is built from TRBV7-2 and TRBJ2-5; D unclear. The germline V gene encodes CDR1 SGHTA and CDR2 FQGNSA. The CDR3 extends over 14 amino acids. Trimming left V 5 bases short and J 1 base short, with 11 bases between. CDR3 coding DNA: TGTGCCAGCAGCCCTAACACATTCCAAGAGACCCAGTACTTC. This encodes CASSPNTFQETQYF.

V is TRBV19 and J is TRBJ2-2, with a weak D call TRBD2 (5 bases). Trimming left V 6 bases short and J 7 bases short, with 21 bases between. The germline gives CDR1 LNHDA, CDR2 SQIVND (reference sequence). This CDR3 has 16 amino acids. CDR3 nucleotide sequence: TGTGCCAGTAGAAGTCGAGGGAGATCCCTAGGCGGGGAGCTGTTTTTT. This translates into CASRSRGRSLGGELFF.

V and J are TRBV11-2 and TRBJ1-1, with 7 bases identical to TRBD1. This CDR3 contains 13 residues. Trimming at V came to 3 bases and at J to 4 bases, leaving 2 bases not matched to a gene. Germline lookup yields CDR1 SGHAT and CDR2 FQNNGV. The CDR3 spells CASSFAGGTEAFF. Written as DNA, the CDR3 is TGTGCCAGCAGCTTCGCAGGGGGCACTGAAGCTTTCTTT.

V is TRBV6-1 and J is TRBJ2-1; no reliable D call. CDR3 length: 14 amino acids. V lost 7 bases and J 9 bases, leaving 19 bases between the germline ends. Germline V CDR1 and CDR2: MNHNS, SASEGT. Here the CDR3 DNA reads TGTGCCAGCACCCCCTTTGTGGAGCTTACTGAGCAGTTCTTC. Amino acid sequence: CASTPFVELTEQFF.

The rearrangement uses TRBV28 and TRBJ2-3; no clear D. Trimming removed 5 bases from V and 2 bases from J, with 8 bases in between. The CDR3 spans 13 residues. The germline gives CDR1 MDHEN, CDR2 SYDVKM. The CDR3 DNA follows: TGTGCCAGCAGTGTCAGGCTCACAGATACGCAGTATTTT. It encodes CASSVRLTDTQYF.

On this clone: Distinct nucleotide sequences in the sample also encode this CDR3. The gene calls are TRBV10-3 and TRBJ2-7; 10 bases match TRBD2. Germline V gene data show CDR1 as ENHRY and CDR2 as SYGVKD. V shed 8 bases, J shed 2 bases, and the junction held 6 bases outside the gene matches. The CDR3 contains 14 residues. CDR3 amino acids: CAIRGTSGAYEQYF. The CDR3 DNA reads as TGTGCCATCCGGGGCACTAGCGGGGCCTACGAGCAGTACTTC.

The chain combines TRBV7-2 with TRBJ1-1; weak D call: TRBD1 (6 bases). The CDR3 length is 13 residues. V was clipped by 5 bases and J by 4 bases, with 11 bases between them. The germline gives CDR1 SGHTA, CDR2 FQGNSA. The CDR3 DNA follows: TGTGCCAGCAGCATTACAGGGTCCACTGAAGCTTTCTTT. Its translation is CASSITGSTEAFF.

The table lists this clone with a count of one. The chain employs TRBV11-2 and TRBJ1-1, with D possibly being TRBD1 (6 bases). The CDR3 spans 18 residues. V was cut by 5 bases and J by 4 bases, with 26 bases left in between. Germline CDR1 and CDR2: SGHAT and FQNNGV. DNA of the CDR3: TGTGCCAGCAGCCAACGGCGGGGGGCGAGCCCCATGGGCACTGAAGCTTTCTTT. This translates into CASSQRRGASPMGTEAFF.

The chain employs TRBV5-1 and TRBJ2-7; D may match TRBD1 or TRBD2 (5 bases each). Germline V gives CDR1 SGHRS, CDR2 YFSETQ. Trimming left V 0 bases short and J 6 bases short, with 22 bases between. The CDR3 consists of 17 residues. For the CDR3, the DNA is TGCGCCAGCAGCTTGGCCTTTGAGACAGCACATGGGGGCGAGCAGTACTTC. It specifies CASSLAFETAHGGEQYF.

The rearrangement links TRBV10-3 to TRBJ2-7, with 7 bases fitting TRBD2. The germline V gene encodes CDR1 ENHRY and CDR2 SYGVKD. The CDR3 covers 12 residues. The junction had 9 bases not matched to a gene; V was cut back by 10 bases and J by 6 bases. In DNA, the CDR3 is TGTGCCACACTCGGACTAGTGGGCGAGCAGTACTTC. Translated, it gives CATLGLVGEQYF.

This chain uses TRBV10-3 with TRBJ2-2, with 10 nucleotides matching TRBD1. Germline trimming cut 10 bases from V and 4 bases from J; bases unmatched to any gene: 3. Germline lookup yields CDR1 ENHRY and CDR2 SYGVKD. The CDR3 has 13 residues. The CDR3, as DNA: TGTGCCACCGGGGACAGGGGCACCGGGGAGCTGTTTTTT. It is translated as CATGDRGTGELFF.